A selection of T cell receptor beta chains follows, all from one sample in a study of TIL therapy for anti-PD-1-resistant metastatic lung cancer. This table comes from immunoSEQ multiplex PCR, and its TCRdb copy is limited to in-frame clones, with some not included. Among tens of thousands of clones listed, about 73% were seen once. The sample was blood, taken at baseline. All receptors come from a person aged 30 to 80 with non-small cell lung cancer. Each CDR3 is given with its conserved first and last residue. The D gene is left open where the match is weak. The listing skips clone size in some rows; elsewhere it reads once, few, many or a size class.

NA	TRBV4-2	NA	TRBJ2-1	TGTGCCAGCAGCCCGTTTTTAGCCTATGAGCAGTTCTTC	CASSPFLAYEQFF
NA	TRBV7-9	NA	TRBJ2-6	TGTGCCAGCAGCCCCCGAGGCTCTGGGGCCAACGTCCTGACTTTC	CASSPRGSGANVLTF
NA	TRBV9	NA	TRBJ1-6	TGTGCCAGCAGCGTGTCCAGCCGGGGCTATAATTCACCCCTCCACTTT	CASSVSSRGYNSPLHF
NA	TRBV7-2	few	TRBJ1-5	TGTGCCAGCAGCGGGCAGACAGATAGCAATCAGCCCCAGCATTTT	CASSGQTDSNQPQHF
NA	TRBV10-3	few	TRBJ1-1	TGTGCCATCAGTGAGTGGAGAGGGGGCACTGAAGCTTTCTTT	CAISEWRGGTEAFF
NA	TRBV6-5	NA	TRBJ2-6	TGTGCCAGCAAGGTGACCTCTGGGGCCAACGTCCTGACTTTC	CASKVTSGANVLTF
NA	TRBV5-6	NA	TRBJ1-6	TGTGCCAGCAGCTCTCAAGGAAGGAATTCACCCCTCCACTTT	CASSSQGRNSPLHF
NA	TRBV6-5	once	TRBJ2-5	TGTGCCAGCCACTCAGGGATAATCCAAGAGACCCAGTACTTC	CASHSGIIQETQYF
NA	TRBV5-4	NA	TRBJ1-2	TGTGCCAGCAGCTTCTCGTTGGATGGCTACACCTTC	CASSFSLDGYTF
TRBD1	TRBV5-1	few	TRBJ2-7	TGCGCCAGCCGGCAAGGACAGGAAACCTCCTACGAGCAGTACTTC	CASRQGQETSYEQYF
TRBD1	TRBV27	NA	TRBJ2-1	TGTGCCAGCAGTTTATCGGCCCCCCAGGGGGCTCGTGAGCAGTTCTTC	CASSLSAPQGAREQFF
NA	TRBV27	NA	TRBJ1-6	TGTGCCAGCAGTCCGACAAGGACCTATAATTCACCCCTCCACTTT	CASSPTRTYNSPLHF
TRBD2	TRBV7-2	NA	TRBJ2-7	TGTGCCAGCAGCTTAAACAGCGGGGACTCCTACGAGCAGTACTTC	CASSLNSGDSYEQYF
TRBD2	TRBV19	NA	TRBJ2-3	TGTGCCAGTAGTATACTTAGCGGGGTCACAGATACGCAGTATTTT	CASSILSGVTDTQYF
TRBD2	TRBV5-1	NA	TRBJ2-5	TGCGCCAGCAGCCCCTCTCCAACTAGCGGGACTTATCCGAAAGAGACCCAGTACTTC	CASSPSPTSGTYPKETQYF
TRBD1	TRBV7-3	NA	TRBJ1-6	TGTGCCAGCAGCTTAGAGGGGGCCTCCTATAATTCACCCCTCCACTTT	CASSLEGASYNSPLHF
NA	TRBV11-3	few	TRBJ1-5	TGTGCCAGCAGCCCGACCGCTAATCAGCCCCAGCATTTT	CASSPTANQPQHF
NA	TRBV7-3	NA	TRBJ2-7	TGTGCCAGCAGCCCGGGGCCCATAGGAACAGAGTACGAGCAGTACTTC	CASSPGPIGTEYEQYF
TRBD2	TRBV18	NA	TRBJ2-7	TGTGCCAGCTCACTGCAGAAGCTAGCGGGGACGGAGCAGTACTTC	CASSLQKLAGTEQYF
NA	TRBV20-1	NA	TRBJ2-7	TGCAGTGCCCCGGGGGACCACGAGCAGTACTTC	CSAPGDHEQYF